This section outlines one TCR beta chain sequence together with its context. The antigen is not known. The record originates from a study of CD4 T cells in relation to SARS-CoV-2 and coronaviruses. The germline gives CDR1 SEHNR, CDR2 FQNEAQ (reference sequence). The CDR3 covers 13 residues. The V and J ends lost 2 bases and 3 bases respectively, with 7 bases between them. The method was immunoSEQ multiplex PCR; TCRdb's version includes in-frame clones alone and lacks a portion of them. The data contain tens of thousands of clones, around 74% of them singletons. Sequencing was performed on memory CD4+ T cells from PBMCs, cultured in vitro. The V and J genes are TRBV7-9 and TRBJ1-1, with TRBD1 as a possible D gene (5 bases). The TCR sequence derives from an adult with COVID-19. CDR3 in amino acids: CASSLQTDTEAFF. The CDR3 nucleotides read TGTGCCAGCAGCTTACAGACAGACACTGAAGCTTTCTTT.